This is a list of T cell receptor beta chains from one sample in a study of Graves' ophthalmopathy and Graves' hyperthyroidism. A single record per CDR3 protein comes from TCRdb applying MiXCR to the multiplex PCR reads. This sample has over a million distinct CDR3 sequences, with 35% to 45% found just once. The material sequenced was peripheral blood or thyroid tissue (not recorded which). These receptors were obtained from an adult man with Graves' hyperthyroidism. Both conserved end residues are part of each CDR3. The D gene is left open where the match is weak. Expanded clones are given a class, and other clones once, few, many or no size at all.

j_call | clone_size | v_call | d_call | cdr3_aa | cdr3_nt
TRBJ1-6 | - | TRBV6-6 | TRBD1 | CASRGGQVLSPLHF | TGTGCCAGCAGAGGGGGACAGGTTCTTTCACCCCTCCACTTT
TRBJ1-1 | many | TRBV29-1 | - | CSVDWGRGAFF | TGCAGCGTTGATTGGGGCAGGGGAGCTTTCTTT
TRBJ2-7 | many | TRBV12-3/TRBV12-4 | - | CASQGGGYEQYF | TGTGCCAGTCAGGGAGGTGGCTACGAGCAGTACTTC
TRBJ1-2 | - | TRBV20-1 | - | CSARPLAGEETQYYGYTF | TGCAGTGCTAGACCCCTAGCGGGGGAAGAGACCCAGTACTATGGCTACACCTTC
TRBJ2-7 | few | TRBV7-2 | - | CASSLVGGVAGGSSYEQYF | TGTGCCAGCAGCTTAGTAGGGGGAGTAGCAGGGGGGAGCTCCTACGAGCAGTACTTC
TRBJ1-1 | - | TRBV19 | - | CASSMTSGLTEAFF | TGTGCCAGTAGTATGACTTCGGGTCTCACTGAAGCTTTCTTT
TRBJ1-5 | few | TRBV6-2/TRBV6-3 | TRBD1 | CASKGAGGGQPQHF | TGTGCCAGCAAAGGGGCAGGGGGAGGCCAGCCCCAGCATTTT
TRBJ2-7 | - | TRBV4-2 | - | CASSQDALASYEQYF | TGTGCCAGCAGCCAAGATGCGCTAGCTAGCTACGAGCAGTACTTC
TRBJ2-5 | few | TRBV4-2 | - | CASSQDGTLQETQYF | TGTGCCAGCAGCCAAGACGGGACACTCCAAGAGACCCAGTACTTC
TRBJ2-7 | many | TRBV10-2 | - | CASNPGSSYEQYF | TGTGCCAGCAACCCCGGGAGCTCCTACGAGCAGTACTTC
TRBJ1-1 | many | TRBV6-5 | - | CASSYSPANTEAFF | TGTGCCAGCAGTTACTCTCCGGCGAACACTGAAGCTTTCTTT
TRBJ2-5 | once | TRBV7-7 | - | CASSSYICSAPLSGETQYF | -
TRBJ2-7 | - | TRBV27 | - | CASSLPLYEQYF | TGTGCCAGCAGTCTCCCCCTCTACGAGCAGTACTTC
TRBJ2-7 | - | TRBV15 | - | CATSRDWVAYEQYF | TGTGCCACCAGCAGAGATTGGGTAGCCTACGAGCAGTACTTC
TRBJ1-1 | many | TRBV10-1 | - | CASSGSDYGNTEAFF | TGCGCCAGCAGTGGATCCGACTACGGGAACACTGAAGCTTTCTTT
TRBJ1-5 | - | TRBV25-1 | - | CASSATDRRLGSNQPQHF | TGTGCCAGCAGTGCAACCGACAGGAGGTTGGGTAGCAATCAGCCCCAGCATTTT
TRBJ1-1 | - | TRBV2 | - | CASSEFGRNTEAFF | TGTGCCAGCAGTGAATTTGGGAGGAACACTGAAGCTTTCTTT
TRBJ1-1 | - | TRBV29-1 | - | CSVEDRGIEAFF | TGCAGCGTTGAAGATCGGGGAATCGAAGCTTTCTTT
TRBJ1-3 | once | TRBV10-3 | - | CASSVDIAGNTIYF | TGTGCCAGCAGTGTGGATATTGCCGGAAACACCATATATTTT
TRBJ1-1 | few | TRBV7-9 | - | CASRALNTEAFF | TGTGCCAGCCGGGCCCTGAACACTGAAGCTTTCTTT
TRBJ1-1 | - | TRBV25-1 | - | CASSFPDRQNTEAFF | TGTGCCAGCAGTTTCCCTGACAGGCAGAACACTGAAGCTTTCTTT
TRBJ1-1 | many | TRBV7-9 | - | CASSRGQGRTEAFF | TGTGCCAGCAGCCGAGGGCAGGGGAGGACTGAAGCTTTCTTT
TRBJ1-6 | - | TRBV7-9 | - | CASSDEANQPLHF | TGTGCCAGCAGCGACGAAGCGAATCAGCCCCTCCACTTT
TRBJ2-5 | many | TRBV20-1 | - | CSARMRWARVQETQYF | TGCAGTGCTAGAATGCGTTGGGCCAGGGTCCAAGAGACCCAGTACTTC
TRBJ2-2 | many | TRBV7-3 | - | CASSYDGTNTGELFF | TGTGCCAGCAGTTACGACGGAACGAACACCGGGGAGCTGTTTTTT
TRBJ1-2 | - | TRBV6-1 | TRBD1 | CASTLRGGAPNYGYTF | TGTGCCAGCACCCTGCGAGGGGGCGCACCCAACTATGGCTACACCTTC